Listed here are 2 T cell receptor beta chains from one sample, sequenced in a study of T-cell reconstitution after alpha-beta-depleted transplantation in children. During its preparation, the TCRbeta library received unique molecular identifiers. TCRdb used MiXCR to reprocess the PCR reads, holding one entry per CDR3 protein. The data show hundreds of thousands of distinct CDR3 sequences, approximately 17% seen once. The starting material was PBMCs from the stem cell graft donor, obtained from the stem cell graft. Receptor source: a human donor who donated a stem cell graft to a child with acute myeloid leukemia.

In its sample, this clonotype was seen a few times. The V and J genes are TRBV20-1 and TRBJ1-4; 7 nucleotides match TRBD1. The V gene end was trimmed by 6 bases and the J gene end by 5 bases; junction bases not matched to a gene: 6. Germline lookup yields CDR1 DFQATT and CDR2 SNEGSKA (reference sequence). The CDR3 is 13 amino acids. The chain's CDR3 is CSAKTGANEKLFF. DNA of the CDR3: TGCAGTGCAAAAACAGGGGCGAATGAAAAACTGTTTTTT.

The V and J genes are TRBV5-5 and TRBJ2-3; D ambiguous. This CDR3 contains 15 residues. Trimming took 1 base from V and 0 from J, leaving 9 bases between them. Germline V gene lookup returns CDR1 SGHKS and CDR2 YYEKEE (reference sequence). CDR3 residues: CASSLLPQSTDTQYF. The CDR3 coding sequence is TGTGCCAGCAGCTTGCTACCCCAAAGCACAGATACGCAGTATTTT.